This T cell receptor (beta chain) was identified during a study of a mutant IDH1 vaccine in newly diagnosed glioma. Overall study context: Commencement of vaccination occurred 4-6 weeks following radiotherapy alone, or concurrently with temozolomide cycles.

V shed 3 bases and J shed 2 bases, with 16 bases lying between them. The CDR3 loop spans 15 amino acids. CDR1 and CDR2 (germline): GTSNPN, SVGIG (reference sequence). To note about this clone: Antigen specificity is unknown.

The repertoire was sequenced with immunoSEQ multiplex PCR; TCRdb's copy has only in-frame clones and lacks some. The sample contains approximately 35,000 clones, around 89% of which appear only once. As for time point: week 23, last vaccination. A single vaccine dose contained 300 ug of mutant IDH1 20-mer peptide, and topical imiquimod was used with it. This TCR came from a man aged 35 to 55 with glioma. This specimen consisted of PBMCs, obtained from a glioma patient whose treatment included an IDH1 peptide vaccine. V is TRBV30 and J is TRBJ1-1; D might be TRBD1 (5 bases). In nucleotides, the CDR3 is TGTGCCTGGAGGGTAGGCGGGGCCGGAAACACTGAAGCTTTCTTT. As protein: CAWRVGGAGNTEAFF.